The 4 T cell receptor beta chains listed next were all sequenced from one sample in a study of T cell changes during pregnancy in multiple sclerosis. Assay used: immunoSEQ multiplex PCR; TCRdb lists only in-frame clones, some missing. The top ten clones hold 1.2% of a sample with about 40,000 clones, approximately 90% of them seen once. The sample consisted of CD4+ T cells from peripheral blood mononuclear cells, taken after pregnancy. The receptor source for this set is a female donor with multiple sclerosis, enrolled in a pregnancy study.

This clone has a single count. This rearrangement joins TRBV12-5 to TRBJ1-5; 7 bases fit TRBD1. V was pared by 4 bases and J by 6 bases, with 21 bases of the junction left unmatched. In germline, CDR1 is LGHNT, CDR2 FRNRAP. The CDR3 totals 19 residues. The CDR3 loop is CASGSLGQVKGERIQPQHF. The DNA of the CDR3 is TGTGCTAGTGGTTCACTTGGACAGGTAAAAGGAGAAAGGATTCAGCCCCAGCATTTT.

This CDR3 is CASSPLWDRVTEAFF. For the CDR3, the DNA is TGTGCCAGCAGTCCCCTCTGGGACAGGGTAACTGAAGCTTTCTTT. The J gene is TRBJ1-1, the V gene TRBV2, with 9 bases lining up with TRBD1. J lost 5 bases, V lost 5 bases, and 9 bases had no gene match. This CDR3 spans 15 amino acids. Germline V lookup: CDR1 SNHLY, CDR2 FYNNEI. Full variable domain (remainder filled in from reference TRBV2 and TRBJ1-1): EPEVTQTPSHQVTQMGQEVILRCVPISNHLYFYWYRQILGQKVEFLVSFYNNEISEKSEIFDDQFSVERPDGSNFTLKIRSTKLEDSAMYFCASSPLWDRVTEAFFGQGTRLTVV.

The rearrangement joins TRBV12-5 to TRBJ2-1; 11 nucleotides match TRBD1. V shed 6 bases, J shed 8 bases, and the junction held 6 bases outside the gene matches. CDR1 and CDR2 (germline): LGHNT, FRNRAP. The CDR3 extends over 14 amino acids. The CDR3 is CASGKGTGGDEQFF. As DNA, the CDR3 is TGTGCTAGTGGGAAAGGGACAGGGGGGGATGAGCAGTTCTTC. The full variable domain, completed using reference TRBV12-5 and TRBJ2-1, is DARVTQTPRHKVTEMGQEVTMRCQPILGHNTVFWYRQTMMQGLELLAYFRNRAPLDDSGMPKDRFSAEMPDATLATLKIQPSEPRDSAVYFCASGKGTGGDEQFFGPGTRLTVL.

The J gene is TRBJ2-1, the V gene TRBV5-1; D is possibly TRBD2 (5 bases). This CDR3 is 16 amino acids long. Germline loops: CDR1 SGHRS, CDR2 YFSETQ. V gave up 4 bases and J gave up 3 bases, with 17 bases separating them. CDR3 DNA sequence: TGCGCCAGCAGCCCGGGGTTTGTCGGTTACTACAATGAGCAGTTCTTC. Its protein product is CASSPGFVGYYNEQFF.